The clone carrying this TCR beta chain was observed a single time. Its antigen is not identified. These data originate in a study of cytomegalovirus exposure and HLA in healthy donors. The PCR contained 60 Vbeta and 13 Jbeta primers. Assay used: immunoSEQ multiplex PCR; TCRdb lists only in-frame clones, some missing. The sample lists 100,000 to 150,000 clones, roughly four fifths seen once, with roughly 12% in the top ten. Broader study findings: The classifier reportedly diagnosed cytomegalovirus status with high sensitivity and specificity. Several of the most significant clusters were apparently associated with common viral pathogens in a later analysis. Available immune exposure information was restricted to CMV serostatus only.

The V gene lost 3 bases and the J gene lost 2 bases, with 15 bases spanning the gap. Looked up from germline, CDR1 is MNHEY and CDR2 is SMNVEV (reference sequence). The CDR3 has 16 amino acids. The receptor comes from a male donor in good health and CMV-seropositive. The sequencing input was PBMCs. The chain combines TRBV27 with TRBJ2-3, with a tentative D call TRBD1 (5 bases). The chain's CDR3 is CASSFGQGSTTDTQYF. The CDR3 nucleotides are TGTGCCAGCAGTTTTGGGCAGGGTTCCACCACAGATACGCAGTATTTT.